The rows below give T cell receptor beta chains drawn from one sample of a study of long-term antiretroviral therapy in people with HIV. Libraries were prepared by immunoSEQ multiplex PCR; TCRdb keeps only in-frame clonotypes and omits some of them. The repertoire holds some 40,000 clones, with around 80% as singletons. Sequences were derived from unsorted PBMCs, sampled 1.5 years after starting antiretroviral therapy. The source is a young man with HIV. CDR3s include the opening cysteine and the closing phenylalanine or tryptophan. The D gene is left open where the match is weak. Rows give clone size only sometimes, using once, few, many, or a class for an expanded clone.

TGCGCCAGCAGCCAATGGGGGGAGGACTACGAGCAGTACTTC	CASSQWGEDYEQYF	TRBV4-3	TRBJ2-7	.	.
TGCGCCAGCAGCCAAGATTCTAGCACAGATACGCAGTATTTT	CASSQDSSTDTQYF	TRBV4-1	TRBJ2-3	.	.
TGCGCCAGCAGCCAAGGTTTGACACCTACGCAGTATTTT	CASSQGLTPTQYF	TRBV4-3	TRBJ2-3	.	.
TGTGCCAGCAGCGCTCAGGCCCGAAAGGGCTACGAGCAGTACTTC	CASSAQARKGYEQYF	TRBV7-2	TRBJ2-7	.	.
TGTGCCAGCAGTGCCCGTTGGGGCGCGAGCTCCTACAATGAGCAGTTCTTC	CASSARWGASSYNEQFF	TRBV6-1	TRBJ2-1	.	.
TGCAGCGCAACGGGACAGGGGTTCTACGAGCAGTACTTC	CSATGQGFYEQYF	TRBV29-1	TRBJ2-7	TRBD1	.
TGCGCCAGCAGCTTGGTTCCGGGTACCTACGAGCAGTACTTC	CASSLVPGTYEQYF	TRBV5-1	TRBJ2-7	.	.
TGTGCCAGCAGTACTTGGGCTAGCGGGACATGGAATGAGCAGTTCTTC	CASSTWASGTWNEQFF	TRBV28	TRBJ2-1	TRBD2	.
TGTGCCAGCAGTTCGCCATGGACTAGCGGGACCAATGAGCAGTTCTTC	CASSSPWTSGTNEQFF	TRBV27	TRBJ2-1	TRBD2	.
TGCGCCAGCAGCTTGGTCAGAGGGAATGAGCAGTTCTTC	CASSLVRGNEQFF	TRBV5-1	TRBJ2-1	.	.
TGTGCCAGCAGTCTGGGACATGCGCCTGAGCAGTTCTTC	CASSLGHAPEQFF	TRBV25-1	TRBJ2-1	.	.
TGTGCCAGCAGTGCCGCTAGCCGTACCTCCTACGAGCAGTACTTC	CASSAASRTSYEQYF	TRBV28	TRBJ2-7	.	few
TGTGCCAGCAGTGTCTCGACGATCTACGAGCAGTACTTC	CASSVSTIYEQYF	TRBV2	TRBJ2-7	.	.
TGTGCCAGCAGTTCAGGGACTCTCTCCTACGAGCAGTACTTC	CASSSGTLSYEQYF	TRBV6-5	TRBJ2-7	.	.
TGTGCCAGCAGTTTTAGAGACTCCTACGAGCAGTACTTC	CASSFRDSYEQYF	TRBV6-6	TRBJ2-7	.	.
TGTGCCTGGAGCGACGGGGACTCCTACAATGAGCAGTTCTTC	CAWSDGDSYNEQFF	TRBV30	TRBJ2-1	.	.
TGCGCCAGCGCGATTATAGCGGGACTTATCCACAATGAGCAGTTCTTC	CASAIIAGLIHNEQFF	TRBV10-2	TRBJ2-1	TRBD2	.
TGTGCCAGCAGCACCTTAGCGGGAGCGTCGTACAATGAGCAGTTCTTC	CASSTLAGASYNEQFF	TRBV5-4	TRBJ2-1	TRBD2	.
TGTGCCAGTAGTCCGCCCGGGACAGGGACCTATGGCTACACCTTC	CASSPPGTGTYGYTF	TRBV19	TRBJ1-2	TRBD1	.
TGTGCCAGTAGTATCGTGGGCGGAGGGGAAGGCTACACCTTC	CASSIVGGGEGYTF	TRBV19	TRBJ1-2	.	.
TGTGCCAGCGAAGGGGACAGGGACGGAAATAACTATGGCTACACCTTC	CASEGDRDGNNYGYTF	TRBV5-4	TRBJ1-2	TRBD1	.
TGTGCCAGCTCACCACTACTAGCATTGGTCAATGAGCAGTTCTTC	CASSPLLALVNEQFF	TRBV18	TRBJ2-1	.	.
TGTGCCAGCAGTTACCGGGACGGACCCTACGAGCAGTACTTC	CASSYRDGPYEQYF	TRBV6-5	TRBJ2-7	.	.